This T cell receptor (beta chain) was sequenced in a study of blood T cell repertoires in COVID-19. Study-wide background: T cells, B-cell-depleted T cells, or PBMCs supplied cDNA or gDNA.

The sample holds one count of this clone. TCRdb's table, derived via immunoSEQ multiplex PCR, lists solely in-frame clones and lacks some. The sample contains approximately 200,000 clones, roughly 82% of which appear only once. Participants' own reports of clinical history determined their cohort assignment. Symptom resolution, clearance, or two negative PCRs marked donors in Cohort 3 as recovered. This CDR3 has 15 amino acids. Germline V gives CDR1 SGHRS, CDR2 YFSETQ. V lost 3 bases to trimming and J lost 4 bases; unmatched junction nucleotides: 9. The V call is TRBV5-1, the J call TRBJ1-1; 7 bases line up with TRBD1. Sequenced input: PBMCs or T cells enriched from blood (not recorded which). The sequence derives from a middle-aged man who had recovered from COVID-19. In DNA form, the CDR3 reads TGCGCCAGCAGCTGGGGTATTAGGGGGCCCACTGAAGCTTTCTTT. Its translation is CASSWGIRGPTEAFF.